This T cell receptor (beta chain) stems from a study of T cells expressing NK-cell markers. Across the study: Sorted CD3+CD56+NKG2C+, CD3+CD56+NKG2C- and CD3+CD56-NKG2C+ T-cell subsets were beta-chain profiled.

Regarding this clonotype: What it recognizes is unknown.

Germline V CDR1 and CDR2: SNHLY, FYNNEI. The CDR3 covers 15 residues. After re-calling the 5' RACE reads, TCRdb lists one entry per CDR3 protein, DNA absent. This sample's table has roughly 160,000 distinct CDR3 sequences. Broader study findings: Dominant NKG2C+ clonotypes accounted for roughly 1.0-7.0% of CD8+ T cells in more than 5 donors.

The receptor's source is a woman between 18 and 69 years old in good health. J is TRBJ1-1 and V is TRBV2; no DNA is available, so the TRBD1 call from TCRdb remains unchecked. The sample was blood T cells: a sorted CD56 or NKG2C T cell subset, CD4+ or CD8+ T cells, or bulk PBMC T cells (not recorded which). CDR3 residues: CASSEQGARKTEAFF.